The 10 T cell receptor beta chains below all came from one sample that was sequenced in a study of blood T cell repertoires in COVID-19. TCRdb's copy holds only in-frame clones and misses some; the assay was immunoSEQ multiplex PCR. The data contain about 110,000 clones, around 85% of them singletons. The specimen was peripheral blood. The receptors originated from a man aged 65 to 85 with active or convalescent COVID-19.

The sample holds one count of this clone. The gene calls are TRBV5-5 and TRBJ2-7; weak D call: TRBD2 (5 bases). V was cut by 1 base and J by 3 bases, with 8 bases left in between. The length of the CDR3 is 13 residues. Germline V gene data show CDR1 as SGHKS and CDR2 as YYEKEE (reference sequence). CDR3 region: CASSLTGFYEQYF. In DNA, the CDR3 is TGTGCCAGCAGCTTGACGGGGTTCTACGAGCAGTACTTC.

The CDR3 nucleotides are TGTGCCAGCAGCTTACAGGGTCCAATCTCTGGAAACACCATATATTTT. It yields the protein CASSLQGPISGNTIYF. The chain couples TRBV7-3 to TRBJ1-3; the D gene is possibly TRBD1 (5 bases). Per the germline V gene, CDR1 is SGHTA and CDR2 is FQGTGA. The CDR3 sequence is 16 residues long. The germline V and J ends were trimmed by 2 bases and 0 bases, with 11 bases remaining between them.

The chain links TRBV27 to TRBJ2-3, with TRBD2 matching over 9 bases. Germline CDR1 and CDR2: MNHEY and SMNVEV (reference sequence). This CDR3 has 17 residues. V was clipped by 4 bases and J by 2 bases; unmatched bases: 10. The CDR3 bases are TGTGCCAGCAGTTCGTCGCGGACTAGCGAGTTCACAGATACGCAGTATTTT. It specifies CASSSSRTSEFTDTQYF.

The genes are TRBV5-1 and TRBJ2-1; 13 nucleotides agree with TRBD2. After removal of 7 bases from V and 6 bases from J, the junction contained 7 bases not matched to a gene. Germline CDR1 is SGHRS and CDR2 is YFSETQ. This CDR3 region has 15 residues. The CDR3 DNA reads TGCGCCAGCGCGACCGGACTAGCGGGGGCCAATGAGCAGTTCTTC. Residues: CASATGLAGANEQFF. The full variable domain, rest sourced from reference TRBV5-1 and TRBJ2-1, is KAGVTQTPRYLIKTRGQQVTLSCSPISGHRSVSWYQQTPGQGLQFLFEYFSETQRNKGNFPGRFSGRQFSNSRSEMNVSTLELGDSALYLCASATGLAGANEQFFGPGTRLTVL.

The V gene is TRBV28, the J gene TRBJ2-7, with D possibly TRBD1 on 6 matching bases. Germline assignment: CDR1 MDHEN and CDR2 SYDVKM. V lost 2 bases, J lost 2 bases, and 10 bases lay in between. This CDR3 has 14 amino acids. CDR3 loop: CASSLGGRPYEQYF. The CDR3 DNA reads TGTGCCAGCAGTTTAGGGGGCCGGCCCTACGAGCAGTACTTC.

The CDR3 DNA follows: TGTGCCAGCAGTTTAGGGGCGGGGCAGTACTTC. Encoded protein: CASSLGAGQYF. The chain joins TRBV12-3 or TRBV12-4 to TRBJ2-7; tentative D call: TRBD2 (5 bases). V dropped 1 base and J dropped 9 bases, with 7 bases sitting between them. This CDR3 spans 11 amino acids.

The V call is TRBV27, the J call TRBJ1-4, with 7 nucleotides matching TRBD1. With V trimmed by 5 bases and J by 3 bases, 6 bases remained unmatched. Germline V gene data show CDR1 as MNHEY and CDR2 as SMNVEV (reference sequence). The length of the CDR3 is 15 residues. The CDR3 coding sequence is TGTGCCAGCAGTCGACAGGGAGAGCCTAATGAAAAACTGTTTTTT. It translates to CASSRQGEPNEKLFF.

This chain connects TRBV29-1 to TRBJ2-7; 9 bases agree with TRBD1. The trim removed 6 bases at V and 1 base at J, leaving 4 bases unmatched. The CDR3 consists of 13 residues. The V gene's germline CDR1 is SQVTM and CDR2 ANQGSEA. This CDR3 reads CSVHGTGSYEQYF. The CDR3 DNA reads TGCAGCGTCCACGGGACAGGGTCCTACGAGCAGTACTTC.

The rearrangement uses TRBV7-9 and TRBJ1-1, with a weak D call TRBD1 (6 bases). The CDR3 has 13 residues. Per the germline V gene, CDR1 is SEHNR and CDR2 is FQNEAQ (reference sequence). The V end lost 3 bases, the J end lost 8 bases, and 13 bases lay between the germline ends. As DNA, the CDR3 is TGTGCCAGCAGCTTGACCCGACAGGAAGAAGCTTTCTTT. It translates to CASSLTRQEEAFF.

The rearrangement links TRBV21-1 to TRBJ2-7; TRBD1, the table's D call, was not compared with the DNA. TRBV21-1 is flagged as a pseudogene. The CDR3 has 14 amino acids. The CDR3 sequence: CASSSRDRSHEQYF. Here the CDR3 DNA reads TGTGCCAGCAGCTCCCGGGACAGGTCCCACGAGCAGTACTTC.